These 28 T cell receptor beta chains originate from one sample sequenced in a study of cytomegalovirus exposure and HLA in healthy donors. The PCR ran on 60 Vbeta and 13 Jbeta primers. Libraries were prepared by immunoSEQ multiplex PCR; TCRdb keeps only in-frame clonotypes and omits some of them. Of 150,000 to 200,000 clones in the sample, approximately 72% were seen once. The sequencing sample was made of PBMCs. These receptors were obtained from a female donor in good health and CMV-seronegative.

The rearrangement links TRBV6-5 to TRBJ1-3; TRBD1 matches at 7 bases. The germline gives CDR1 MNHEY, CDR2 SVGAGI. Losses at the gene ends were 5 bases for V and 2 bases for J; bases not matched to a gene: 3. This CDR3 comprises 14 residues. CDR3 nucleotides: TGTGCCAGCAGTAGACAGGGACCTGGAAACACCATATATTTT. As protein: CASSRQGPGNTIYF.

This rearrangement joins TRBV5-6 to TRBJ2-7; a possible D gene is TRBD2 (6 bases). With 5 bases removed from V and 2 bases from J, the gap between germline ends came to 20 bases. Germline CDR1 and CDR2: SGHDT and YYEEEE. The CDR3 length is 16 residues. The CDR3 sequence is CASSRPPGGEAYEQYF. The CDR3 DNA follows: TGTGCCAGCAGTCGTCCCCCGGGCGGGGAGGCCTACGAGCAGTACTTC.

The CDR3 nucleotides read TGTGCCAGCAACCTCCGGGACACCCTGAACACTGAAGCTTTCTTT. Protein sequence: CASNLRDTLNTEAFF. The rearrangement uses TRBV21-1 and TRBJ1-1; the D call of TRBD1 is as the table states it, not checked on the DNA. TRBV21-1 is labeled a pseudogene. The CDR3 totals 15 residues.

The rearrangement links TRBV6-5 to TRBJ1-1; 8 nucleotides align to TRBD1. CDR3 size: 14 residues. CDR1 and CDR2 from the germline V gene are MNHEY and SVGAGI. The V and J ends lost 7 bases and 7 bases, in that order; junction bases with no gene match: 11. CDR3 in amino acids: CASTPQTGANEAFF. The CDR3 nucleotides read TGTGCCAGCACCCCGCAGACAGGGGCGAATGAAGCTTTCTTT.

The CDR3: CASSLLSQGITEAFF. CDR3 sequence (DNA): TGCGCCAGCAGCCTTTTGTCCCAGGGGATCACTGAAGCTTTCTTT. The chain links TRBV4-1 to TRBJ1-1, with D possibly matching TRBD1 (6 bases). V lost 4 bases and J 4 bases, leaving 16 bases between the germline ends. The germline CDR1 and CDR2 sequences are MGHRA and YSYEKL. The CDR3 covers 15 residues.

This chain uses TRBV9 with TRBJ1-5, with a weak D call TRBD1 (6 bases). Trimming left V 3 bases short and J 6 bases short, with 13 bases between. Per the germline V gene, CDR1 is SGDLS and CDR2 is YYNGEE. The CDR3 runs 14 residues. CDR3 loop: CASSGGGGSQPQHF. The CDR3 DNA reads as TGTGCCAGCAGCGGAGGGGGTGGGTCTCAGCCCCAGCATTTT.

The chain couples TRBV5-6 to TRBJ2-3, with TRBD1 matching 12 bases. The CDR3 is 15 residues long. Germline CDR1 reads SGHDT; CDR2 reads YYEEEE. After removal of 4 bases from V and 8 bases from J, the junction contained 8 bases not matched to a gene. CDR3 sequence (DNA): TGTGCCAGCAGCCCCTGGGACAGGGGGCTCGGTACGCAGTATTTT. This sequence encodes CASSPWDRGLGTQYF. The full variable domain, in which reference TRBV5-6 and TRBJ2-3 provide the parts outside the CDR3, is DAGVTQSPTHLIKTRGQQVTLRCSPKSGHDTVSWYQQALGQGPQFIFQYYEEEERQRGNFPDRFSGHQFPNYSSELNVNALLLGDSALYLCASSPWDRGLGTQYFGPGTRLTVL.

The V and J genes are TRBV4-2 and TRBJ2-3, with unresolved D. CDR1 and CDR2 from the germline V gene are LGHNA and YNFKEQ. V was pared by 5 bases and J by 4 bases, with 13 bases between. The length of the CDR3 is 14 residues. The CDR3 DNA reads as TGTGCCAGCAGCGCCCGTCTAAGTCCAGATACGCAGTATTTT. This sequence encodes CASSARLSPDTQYF.

This clone was recorded a few times. This sample includes further DNA sequences coding for the same CDR3. This chain joins TRBV5-1 and TRBJ2-2; D is unresolved. The CDR3 sequence is 14 residues long. In germline, CDR1 is SGHRS, CDR2 YFSETQ. The ends were cut back, 0 bases at V and 1 base at J, with 4 bases in the middle. DNA of the CDR3: TGCGCCAGCAGCTTGGCAGGGAACACCGGGGAGCTGTTTTTT. Translation: CASSLAGNTGELFF.

V and J are TRBV28 and TRBJ1-2; 7 nucleotides align to TRBD1. This CDR3 is 13 amino acids long. Germline trimming cut 3 bases from V and 5 bases from J; bases unmatched to any gene: 3. The germline CDR1 and CDR2 sequences are MDHEN and SYDVKM. CDR3 region: CASSLTGSYGYTF. CDR3 DNA sequence: TGTGCCAGCAGTTTGACAGGGAGTTATGGCTACACCTTC.

The chain is built from TRBV9 and TRBJ2-3; 8 bases are a match to TRBD2. Germline V gene lookup returns CDR1 SGDLS and CDR2 YYNGEE. The J segment lost 6 bases and the V segment lost 2 bases, leaving 11 bases of the junction unmatched. CDR3 length: 16 amino acids. CDR3 in DNA: TGTGCCAGCAGCGTGTCGGCGACGGGAGGGGCGGATACGCAGTATTTT. It encodes CASSVSATGGADTQYF.

V gene TRBV13 combines with J gene TRBJ1-2; D gene ambiguous. CDR3 length: 13 residues. V was trimmed by 6 bases and J by 6 bases, leaving 14 bases between them. CDR1 and CDR2 (germline): PRHDT, FYEKMQ (reference sequence). The CDR3 DNA is TGTGCCAGCAGGCAATTTCCGGGGAATGGCTACACCTTC. Protein sequence: CASRQFPGNGYTF.

The rearrangement joins TRBV27 to TRBJ2-7; D is possibly TRBD1 (5 bases). This CDR3 is built from 14 residues. The germline V and J ends were trimmed by 2 bases and 3 bases, with 11 bases remaining between them. The V gene's germline CDR1 is MNHEY and CDR2 SMNVEV (reference sequence). CDR3 in amino acids: CASSLDRQNYEQYF. CDR3 DNA sequence: TGTGCCAGCAGTTTAGACAGACAAAACTACGAGCAGTACTTC.

CDR3 amino acids: CASSPQQGAYEQYF. CDR3 nucleotides: TGTGCCAGCTCACCACAACAGGGGGCCTACGAGCAGTACTTC. This rearrangement joins TRBV18 to TRBJ2-7; 8 nucleotides agree with TRBD1. The CDR3 loop spans 14 amino acids. Germline values: CDR1 KGHSH, CDR2 LQKENI. The V segment lost 1 base and the J segment 2 bases; nucleotides outside the gene matches: 1. The entire variable domain, with the rest obtained from reference TRBV18 and TRBJ2-7, is as follows: NAGVMQNPRHLVRRRGQEARLRCSPMKGHSHVYWYRQLPEEGLKFMVYLQKENIIDESGMPKERFSAEFPKEGPSILRIQQVVRGDSAAYFCASSPQQGAYEQYFGPGTRLTVT.

This clone was found once. The chain carries TRBV21-1 and TRBJ2-1; the listed D gene, TRBD2, was not tested against the DNA. TRBV21-1 is marked as a pseudogene. The CDR3 sequence is 16 residues long. The CDR3 here is CASNMSGTSGVNEQFF. The CDR3 DNA reads as TGTGCCAGCAACATGTCCGGGACTAGCGGGGTCAATGAGCAGTTCTTC.

V usage is TRBV9 and J usage is TRBJ1-1; D may be TRBD1 (6 bases). Trimming stripped 6 bases from V and 5 bases from J, with 20 bases between. Germline CDR1 and CDR2: SGDLS and YYNGEE. The CDR3 loop spans 15 amino acids. The CDR3 loop reads CASTSGQSVRTEAFF. The CDR3 DNA is TGTGCCAGCACTTCAGGACAGTCGGTGCGGACTGAAGCTTTCTTT. Using reference TRBV9 and TRBJ1-1 for the parts outside the CDR3, the full variable domain is DSGVTQTPKHLITATGQRVTLRCSPRSGDLSVYWYQQSLDQGLQFLIQYYNGEERAKGNILERFSAQQFPDLHSELNLSSLELGDSALYFCASTSGQSVRTEAFFGQGTRLTVV.

The chain has TRBV16 and TRBJ2-5; D is perhaps TRBD2 (6 bases). The V and J ends lost 3 bases and 0 bases respectively, with 11 bases between them. The CDR3 totals 15 residues. The germline V gene encodes CDR1 KGHSY and CDR2 FQNENV. The chain's CDR3 is CASSQGRGYQETQYF. The DNA for the CDR3 is TGTGCCAGCAGCCAGGGTCGGGGGTACCAAGAGACCCAGTACTTC.

CDR3 DNA sequence: TGTGCCAGCAGTAGGGACAGGAGCTCCTACGAGCAGTACTTC. Amino acid sequence: CASSRDRSSYEQYF. V is TRBV6-5 and J is TRBJ2-5; the match to TRBD1 covers 8 bases. The J call may be in error: the DNA end matches TRBJ2-7 better. This CDR3 has 14 residues. Germline CDR1 MNHEY, CDR2 SVGAGI.

This clone has a handful of counts. This sequence joins TRBV9 and TRBJ1-2, with no clear D. V shed 0 bases and J shed 8 bases, with 14 bases lying between them. The CDR3 spans 14 residues. Germline CDR1 SGDLS, CDR2 YYNGEE. The CDR3 region is CASSVDIGSRGYTF. The DNA for the CDR3 is TGTGCCAGCAGCGTAGATATCGGGTCAAGGGGCTACACCTTC.

This chain uses TRBV7-8 with TRBJ1-1; no reliable D call. With 7 bases removed from V and 0 bases from J, the gap between germline ends came to 12 bases. From germline, CDR1 is SGHVS and CDR2 FQNEAQ. The CDR3 totals 14 residues. CDR3 nucleotides: TGTGCCAGCACCCAAAACCAGGTGAACACTGAAGCTTTCTTT. Translating gives CASTQNQVNTEAFF.

This clone was seen only a few times. The chain links TRBV6-1 to TRBJ2-2; D may be TRBD2 (6 bases). CDR1 and CDR2 from the germline V gene are MNHNS and SASEGT. V gave up 0 bases and J gave up 5 bases, with 13 bases separating them. This CDR3 region has 16 residues. The CDR3 bases are TGTGCCAGCAGTGAAGCCGGGGGTCGCTTTACCGGGGAGCTGTTTTTT. This gives the protein CASSEAGGRFTGELFF.

This clone was seen more than once but under ten times. This chain joins TRBV5-1 and TRBJ1-1; D may be TRBD1 (5 bases). V dropped 3 bases and J dropped 0 bases, with 12 bases sitting between them. The length of the CDR3 is 15 residues. Germline V gene sequence: CDR1 SGHRS, CDR2 YFSETQ. The CDR3 protein is CASSSLGPMNTEAFF. In DNA form, the CDR3 reads TGCGCCAGCAGCTCCCTGGGGCCCATGAACACTGAAGCTTTCTTT.

The gene calls are TRBV15 and TRBJ2-7; D possibly corresponds to TRBD2 (5 bases). Germline V gene lookup returns CDR1 LNHNV and CDR2 YYDKDF (reference sequence). The CDR3 extends over 13 amino acids. V lost 4 bases, J lost 3 bases, and 10 bases lay in between. The CDR3 here is CATSNNRGYEQYF. The DNA of the CDR3 is TGTGCCACCAGCAACAACCGGGGCTACGAGCAGTACTTC.

The chain uses TRBV2 and TRBJ2-2, with D possibly TRBD1 on 5 matching bases. This CDR3 is 14 amino acids long. Trimming pared 6 bases from V and 6 bases from J, leaving 14 bases between. The germline CDR1 and CDR2 sequences are SNHLY and FYNNEI. CDR3 in DNA: TGTGCCAGCAGACAGGTTAGGAATGCCGGGGAGCTGTTTTTT. This sequence encodes CASRQVRNAGELFF.

The chain links TRBV5-6 to TRBJ2-5; 16 positions match TRBD2. The CDR3 runs 16 residues. Germline V gene sequence: CDR1 SGHDT, CDR2 YYEEEE. V lost 4 bases and J lost 8; bases outside the gene matches: 8. CDR3 sequence: CASSAGTSGGGGTQYF. DNA for the CDR3: TGTGCCAGCAGCGCGGGGACTAGCGGGGGGGGCGGCACCCAGTACTTC.

On this clone: Additional DNA sequences in this sample encode the identical CDR3. This chain connects TRBV7-9 to TRBJ1-1, with 8 positions matching TRBD1. Germline CDR1 reads SEHNR; CDR2 reads FQNEAQ (reference sequence). The CDR3 contains 15 residues. Trimming cost V 4 bases and J 1 base; bases outside gene matches: 5. The CDR3 DNA reads as TGTGCCAGCAGCTCCGCGGGGACAGGGAACACTGAAGCTTTCTTT. Protein: CASSSAGTGNTEAFF. The full variable domain, with the rest looked up from reference TRBV7-9 and TRBJ1-1, is DTGVSQNPRHKITKRGQNVTFRCDPISEHNRLYWYRQTLGQGPEFLTYFQNEAQLEKSRLLSDRFSAERPKGSFSTLEIQRTEQGDSAMYLCASSSAGTGNTEAFFGQGTRLTVV.

The rearrangement joins TRBV30 to TRBJ2-5; 11 bases fit TRBD2. This CDR3 has 15 residues. The germline CDR1 and CDR2 sequences are GTSNPN and SVGIG (reference sequence). The ends lost 0 bases at V and 5 bases at J; junction bases unmatched: 5. CDR3 coding DNA: TGTGCCTGGAGTGTACTGAGGACTAGCGGGGAGACCCAGTACTTC. Protein product: CAWSVLRTSGETQYF.

The rearrangement joins TRBV2 to TRBJ2-1; maybe TRBD1 (5 bases). Trimming stripped 7 bases from V and 8 bases from J, with 18 bases between. Germline V gene sequence: CDR1 SNHLY, CDR2 FYNNEI. This CDR3 has 14 amino acids. CDR3 nucleotide sequence: TGTGCCAGCAAGGTGTCTGGGGCAACCGATGAGCAGTTCTTC. Protein sequence: CASKVSGATDEQFF.